The source of this T cell receptor beta chain is a study of shared clonotypes between healthy human individuals. The study, taken as a whole, reports: When naive CD4 clonotypes were compared across a few donors, 4% to 6.5% were shared.

Researchers divided each subset's genomic DNA evenly across several immunoSEQ plates. Produced via immunoSEQ multiplex PCR; TCRdb's table is partial and in-frame only. Of some 240,000 clones listed, over 60% were seen once; the top ten hold roughly 10%. CD4+ cells were split into CD45RA+ naive and CD45RA-negative memory subsets. As for this clone: Antigen unknown.

Sequencing was performed on memory CD4+ T cells sorted from blood. Subset meaning: CD45RA-negative fraction. This sequence originates from a man aged 30-40 years in good health.

The CDR3 spells CASVARASGRNEQFF. CDR3 bases: TGTGCCAGCGTCGCCCGGGCTAGCGGGAGAAATGAGCAGTTCTTC. This sequence joins TRBV28 and TRBJ2-1, with TRBD2 matching over 10 bases. Germline CDR1 MDHEN, CDR2 SYDVKM. The CDR3 extends over 15 amino acids. The V segment lost 8 bases and the J segment 7 bases; nucleotides outside the gene matches: 11. The whole variable domain, filled in from reference TRBV28 and TRBJ2-1, reads DVKVTQSSRYLVKRTGEKVFLECVQDMDHENMFWYRQDPGLGLRLIYFSYDVKMKEKGDIPEGYSVSREKKERFSLILESASTNQTSMYLCASVARASGRNEQFFGPGTRLTVL.